This T cell receptor beta chain was identified during a study of beta chain features in type 1 diabetes. Looking at the study overall: Examined across all samples were over 85 million sorted cells.

Note on this clone: Its matching antigen is unknown.

The authors reverse transcribed all of the isolated RNA, so sequencing captured expressed TCRB transcripts. Naive, central memory and regulatory T cell samples averaged about 3.4 million reads. Profiling relied on immunoSEQ multiplex PCR, and the TCRdb table lists in-frame clones only, not all of them. The sample contains under 50,000 clones, under 65% of which appear only once. One heparinised blood draw, averaging approximately 0.11 L, came from each donor. General study points: Researchers report that Type 1 diabetes patients had moderately but significantly shorter TCRB CDR3s across all four CD4+ subsets.

Sequencing was done on a sample of Tregs from blood. The TCR was taken from a woman aged 18-35 years in good health.

The CDR3 nucleotides read TGTGCCAGCAGTTTCGTAGAGGGTAGGCGGTTCTTC. Amino acid sequence: CASSFVEGRRFF. The chain employs TRBV28 and TRBJ2-1; weak D call: TRBD2 (5 bases). CDR1 is MDHEN and CDR2 is SYDVKM in the germline V gene. Trimming cost V 3 bases and J 15 bases, with 15 bases left between them. The CDR3 covers 12 residues. Complete variable domain (other parts from reference TRBV28 and TRBJ2-1): DVKVTQSSRYLVKRTGEKVFLECVQDMDHENMFWYRQDPGLGLRLIYFSYDVKMKEKGDIPEGYSVSREKKERFSLILESASTNQTSMYLCASSFVEGRRFFGPGTRLTVL.